The 17 T cell receptor beta chains listed next were all sequenced from one sample in a study of T cell responses to AZD1222 COVID-19 vaccine (dated by TCRdb to about 2021). Taken with the paper, the label for time point translates to: baseline before first vaccination. Library preparation employed the immunoSEQ multiplex PCR assay. TCRdb's version of the immuneACCESS table is confined to in-frame rearrangements and falls short of the full clone set. An unresolved V gene accounts for under half of the shortfall where checked; the remainder is of unknown origin. This sample has 65,000 to 85,000 clones in its table, and roughly 90% of those were observed once. The ten largest clones capture approximately 10% of the sample. Sequencing was performed on peripheral blood, taken on day 0 of AZD1222 vaccination. The receptors originated from an adult in good health.

V usage is TRBV5-8 and J usage is TRBJ1-5; TRBD1 matches 7 bases. CDR3 length equals 16 residues. V shed 3 bases and J 4 bases; nucleotides not matched to a gene: 10. Germline V gene data show CDR1 as SGHTS and CDR2 as YDEGEE. The CDR3 nucleotides are TGTGCCAGCAGCTCCCCCCCGGACAGGCGGAATCAGCCCCAGCATTTT. Protein sequence: CASSSPPDRRNQPQHF. The complete variable domain, with remaining parts taken from reference TRBV5-8 and TRBJ1-5, reads EAGVTQSPTHLIKTRGQQATLRCSPISGHTSVYWYQQALGLGLQFLLWYDEGEERNRGNFPPRFSGRQFPNYSSELNVNALELEDSALYLCASSSPPDRRNQPQHFGDGTRLSIL.

Here the CDR3 DNA reads TGTGCCAGCTCACCAACATCAATGTCGGAGCCCCAGCATTTT. Translating gives CASSPTSMSEPQHF. V gene TRBV18 combines with J gene TRBJ1-5, with D uncertain. Germline V CDR1 and CDR2: KGHSH, LQKENI. This CDR3 is built from 14 residues. Trimming removed 2 bases at V and 8 bases at J, with 13 bases between.

The J gene is TRBJ2-1, the V gene TRBV7-8; 9 bases are a match to TRBD1. Looked up from germline, CDR1 is SGHVS and CDR2 is FQNEAQ. The V and J ends lost 1 base and 10 bases, in that order; junction bases with no gene match: 8. The CDR3 sequence is 15 residues long. The CDR3 is CASSLGNPGTGEQFF. The CDR3 bases are TGTGCCAGCAGCTTAGGAAACCCCGGGACAGGGGAGCAGTTCTTC.

This chain uses TRBV30 with TRBJ1-4; possible D gene TRBD1, 6 bases. V lost 1 base and J 10 bases, leaving 10 bases between the germline ends. The germline V gene encodes CDR1 GTSNPN and CDR2 SVGIG (reference sequence). The CDR3 has 12 amino acids. CDR3 loop: CAWSARGGKLFF. Written as DNA, the CDR3 is TGTGCCTGGAGTGCCAGGGGAGGAAAACTGTTTTTT.

In this sample, this clone turned up once. The chain employs TRBV6-5 and TRBJ2-3; D possibly uses TRBD1 or TRBD2 (5 bases each). CDR1 is MNHEY, CDR2 SVGAGI, per germline. Trimming stripped 6 bases from V and 6 bases from J, with 13 bases between. The length of the CDR3 is 13 residues. The CDR3 sequence: CASSRDPGDTQYF. In nucleotides, the CDR3 is TGTGCCAGCAGCCGGGACCCGGGGGATACGCAGTATTTT.

This clone was detected a few times. The V gene is TRBV11-2, the J gene TRBJ2-7; D not certain. The germline V gene has CDR1 SGHAT and CDR2 FQNNGV. The CDR3 length is 12 residues. The V and J ends lost 2 bases and 3 bases respectively, with 5 bases between them. The CDR3 protein is CASSLKGYEQYV. The CDR3 nucleotides are TGTGCCAGCAGCTTAAAGGGCTACGAGCAGTACGTC.

The rearrangement joins TRBV28 to TRBJ2-1; 7 nucleotides agree with TRBD2. V trimming: 4 bases; J trimming: 3 bases; junction bases outside the gene matches: 9. The germline gives CDR1 MDHEN, CDR2 SYDVKM. The CDR3 totals 16 residues. The CDR3 DNA reads TGTGCCAGCAGTTCCCCGGCCAGCGGGAACTACAATGAGCAGTTCTTC. Translating gives CASSSPASGNYNEQFF.

This rearrangement joins TRBV7-9 to TRBJ1-3, with D hard to call. Trimming removed 6 bases at V and 0 bases at J, with 9 bases between. Germline lookup yields CDR1 SEHNR and CDR2 FQNEAQ (reference sequence). The CDR3 extends over 14 amino acids. CDR3 sequence (DNA): TGTGCCAGCAGATCAGCGATCTCTGGAAACACCATATATTTT. This translates into CASRSAISGNTIYF.

The rearrangement joins TRBV5-1 to TRBJ2-7, with a tentative D call TRBD1 (5 bases). This CDR3 is built from 13 residues. Germline loops: CDR1 SGHRS, CDR2 YFSETQ. The ends were cut back, 4 bases at V and 2 bases at J, with 10 bases in the middle. Here the CDR3 reads CASSPQGAYEQYV. The CDR3 DNA is TGCGCCAGCAGCCCTCAGGGTGCCTACGAGCAGTACGTC.

The genes are TRBV27 and TRBJ2-1; D is undetermined. The CDR3 consists of 11 residues. Germline V CDR1 and CDR2: MNHEY, SMNVEV (reference sequence). V gave up 7 bases and J gave up 4 bases, with 5 bases separating them. In DNA, the CDR3 is TGTGCCAGCAAAGTGTACAATGAGCAGTTCTTC. It translates to CASKVYNEQFF.

Here the CDR3 DNA reads TGTGCCAGCAGCTTAAATCAACAGGGGAACGAGCAGTACTTC. Translating gives CASSLNQQGNEQYF. The chain employs TRBV7-9 and TRBJ2-7; 7 bases are shared with TRBD1. CDR1 and CDR2 (germline): SEHNR, FQNEAQ (reference sequence). The CDR3 consists of 14 residues. Trimming cost V 2 bases and J 5 bases; bases outside gene matches: 6.

This chain links TRBV19 with TRBJ1-5, with TRBD1 as a possible D gene (5 bases). Deletions cut 4 bases from V and 3 bases from J, with 19 bases between. Germline assignment: CDR1 LNHDA and CDR2 SQIVND (reference sequence). The CDR3 runs to 17 residues. The CDR3 DNA reads as TGTGCCAGTAGTACACCGGGACTGTCTAAAACCAATCAGCCCCAGCATTTT. Translating it yields CASSTPGLSKTNQPQHF.

This sequence joins TRBV11-3 and TRBJ2-1, with D hard to call. The germline V gene has CDR1 SGHNT and CDR2 YENEEA. V was shortened by 5 bases and J by 6 bases, with 14 bases between the two germline ends. The CDR3 extends over 14 amino acids. CDR3 residues: CASSRVGIANEQFF. CDR3 in DNA: TGTGCCAGCAGCCGGGTGGGGATCGCCAATGAGCAGTTCTTC. The complete variable domain, with remaining parts taken from reference TRBV11-3 and TRBJ2-1, reads EAGVVQSPRYKIIEKKQPVAFWCNPISGHNTLYWYLQNLGQGPELLIRYENEEAVDDSQLPKDRFSAERLKGVDSTLKIQPAELGDSAVYLCASSRVGIANEQFFGPGTRLTVL.

The CDR3 protein is CASSQEGVSYNEQFF. The CDR3 DNA reads TGCGCCAGCAGCCAGGAGGGGGTATCATACAATGAGCAGTTCTTC. The rearrangement uses TRBV5-1 and TRBJ2-1; D assignment may be TRBD1 or TRBD2 (6 bases each). Per germline, CDR1 SGHRS and CDR2 YFSETQ. V was clipped by 4 bases and J by 4 bases, with 15 bases between them. This CDR3 is built from 15 residues. Looking up the rest from reference TRBV5-1 and TRBJ2-1 gives the full variable domain: KAGVTQTPRYLIKTRGQQVTLSCSPISGHRSVSWYQQTPGQGLQFLFEYFSETQRNKGNFPGRFSGRQFSNSRSEMNVSTLELGDSALYLCASSQEGVSYNEQFFGPGTRLTVL.

The chain combines TRBV5-5 with TRBJ1-2; D call uncertain. Germline-derived CDR1 and CDR2 are SGHKS and YYEKEE (reference sequence). The V and J ends lost 0 bases and 4 bases respectively, with 13 bases between them. The CDR3 loop spans 15 amino acids. In DNA form, the CDR3 reads TGTGCCAGCAGCTTGGTCCAGGCGGGCGGCTATGGCTACACCTTC. It specifies CASSLVQAGGYGYTF.

The chain joins TRBV7-8 to TRBJ2-7; D is ambiguous. Looked up from germline, CDR1 is SGHVS and CDR2 is FQNEAQ. The CDR3 sequence is 12 residues long. The V gene lost 1 base and the J gene lost 2 bases, with 3 bases spanning the gap. As DNA, the CDR3 is TGTGCCAGCAGCTTAGTCGCCTACGAGCAGTACGTC. This gives the protein CASSLVAYEQYV.

The chain recombines TRBV7-2 with TRBJ2-7; TRBD2 matches 11 bases. J gave up 1 base and V 5 bases, and 4 bases lay outside the gene matches. The CDR3 runs to 15 residues. Germline V gives CDR1 SGHTA, CDR2 FQGNSA. The CDR3 nucleotides read TGTGCCAGCAGCCAACTAGCGGGAGCTTCCTACGAGCAGTACGTC. Its translation is CASSQLAGASYEQYV.